Below, 28 T cell receptor beta chains from the same sample are listed, as sequenced in a study of CD8 T cells in ankylosing spondylitis. TCRdb re-derived calls from the 5' RACE reads in MiXCR, one entry per CDR3 protein. The top ten hold around 5.1% of the sample, which has roughly 240,000 distinct CDR3 sequences, roughly 8% seen once. Sequenced input: blood, either unsorted or a sorted T cell fraction (not recorded which). The receptors were gathered from a female donor with ankylosing spondylitis or in good health (not recorded which).

This clonotype showed up just once. The chain employs TRBV20-1 and TRBJ1-2; D unclear. The CDR3 contains 11 residues. The germline V gene encodes CDR1 DFQATT and CDR2 SNEGSKA (reference sequence). The CDR3 DNA follows: TGCAGCTGGTGCCAGGCCCGGGGCTACACCTTC. Its translation: CSWCQARGYTF.

The V gene is TRBV7-2, the J gene TRBJ2-7; maybe TRBD2 (5 bases). V lost 0 bases and J lost 1, with 19 bases in between. CDR3 length equals 18 residues. Germline loops: CDR1 SGHTA, CDR2 FQGNSA. In nucleotides, the CDR3 is TGTGCCAGCAGCTTAGCCCGGGGTCAAGGAATATTTTCCTACGAGCAGTACTTC. Its protein product is CASSLARGQGIFSYEQYF.

In its sample, this clonotype was seen many times. The V and J genes are TRBV29-1 and TRBJ2-1; 8 positions agree with TRBD2. Germline V gene lookup returns CDR1 SQVTM and CDR2 ANQGSEA. V lost 0 bases to trimming and J lost 8 bases; unmatched junction nucleotides: 6. CDR3 length equals 14 residues. CDR3 protein: CSVEERAGGDEQFF. CDR3 DNA sequence: TGCAGCGTTGAAGAAAGGGCGGGGGGCGATGAGCAGTTCTTC.

This clonotype was detected ten times or more. The CDR3 protein is CASSLRTGTPRGYTF. CDR3 nucleotides: TGTGCCAGCAGTTTGAGGACAGGGACCCCCCGGGGCTACACCTTC. V and J are TRBV28 and TRBJ1-2; TRBD1 aligns across 8 bases. Trimming took 3 bases from V and 8 from J; bases not matched to a gene: 11. The CDR3 has 15 amino acids. The V gene's germline CDR1 is MDHEN and CDR2 SYDVKM.

This clonotype was counted at least ten times. The chain couples TRBV5-1 to TRBJ2-1; maybe TRBD1 (5 bases). Trimming cost V 1 base and J 3 bases, with 11 bases left between them. Germline CDR1 reads SGHRS; CDR2 reads YFSETQ. CDR3 length equals 15 residues. CDR3 in DNA: TGCGCCAGCAGCTTGCAGACAGACGTCTACAATGAGCAGTTCTTC. The encoded protein is CASSLQTDVYNEQFF.

This clonotype was counted at least ten times. The rearrangement joins TRBV20-1 to TRBJ2-1; 13 positions agree with TRBD2. The ends lost 5 bases at V and 15 bases at J; junction bases unmatched: 13. The CDR3 covers 14 residues. Per germline, CDR1 DFQATT and CDR2 SNEGSKA (reference sequence). The CDR3, as DNA: TGCAGTGCTCCTACCGGGACTAGCGGGATCCGCTTGTTCTTC. Translation: CSAPTGTSGIRLFF.

In this sample, this clonotype turned up many times. V is TRBV10-1 and J is TRBJ2-1, with TRBD2 matching 7 bases. J was trimmed by 1 base and V by 6 bases; bases with no gene match: 15. This CDR3 region has 18 residues. The germline gives CDR1 WNHNN, CDR2 SYGVQD (reference sequence). Here the CDR3 reads CASSKRARSGTSYNEQFF. The CDR3 DNA is TGCGCCAGCAGCAAAAGAGCTCGAAGCGGGACGTCCTACAATGAGCAGTTCTTC.

This clonotype has more than one count but fewer than ten. This rearrangement joins TRBV7-2 to TRBJ2-4, with 15 bases aligning to TRBD2. V was clipped by 3 bases and J by 1 base; unmatched bases: 1. This CDR3 has 17 residues. Germline assignment: CDR1 SGHTA and CDR2 FQGNSA. CDR3 amino acids: CASSFGLAGGAKNIQYF. In DNA, the CDR3 is TGTGCCAGCAGCTTCGGACTAGCGGGAGGGGCCAAAAACATTCAGTACTTC.

There are a few counts of this clonotype. This sequence joins TRBV20-1 and TRBJ1-1; D is unclear. Deletions cut 3 bases from V and 4 bases from J, with 9 bases between. The CDR3 totals 12 residues. CDR1 DFQATT and CDR2 SNEGSKA come from the germline V gene (reference sequence). The CDR3 bases are TGCAGTGCTAGCACCTCGGGCACTGAAGCTTTCTTT. Translation gives CSASTSGTEAFF.

Ten or more counts support this clonotype. The chain carries TRBV12-3 or TRBV12-4 and TRBJ2-2; 7 nucleotides align to TRBD1. This CDR3 comprises 14 residues. Germline trimming cut 5 bases from V and 5 bases from J; bases unmatched to any gene: 5. CDR3: CASSVNRGTGELFF. The CDR3 coding sequence is TGTGCCAGCAGTGTGAACAGGGGTACCGGGGAGCTGTTTTTT.

This clonotype has ten or more counts. It is unclear where the CDR3 begins or ends on the DNA, so no DNA is shown, and the CDR3 is as TCRdb lists it. The rearrangement uses TRBV7-5 and TRBJ2-5. TRBV7-5 is a documented pseudogene. The CDR3 length is 18 residues, termini included. The CDR3: CISVSEARKDGFLETQYF.

This clonotype has ten or more counts. The V and J genes are TRBV4-3 and TRBJ1-2; perhaps TRBD1 as D (5 bases). The V end was cut by 4 bases, the J end by 4 bases, with 13 bases between. Germline V lookup: CDR1 LGHNA, CDR2 YSLEER. The CDR3 extends over 14 amino acids. The CDR3 region has the DNA TGCGCCAGCAGCCGCCGGGACGTTACCTATGGCTACACCTTC. This gives the protein CASSRRDVTYGYTF.

This clonotype was counted a few times. The DNA is left out, because the CDR3 cannot be placed on it with certainty; the CDR3 is given as TCRdb lists it. The chain recombines TRBV7-5 with TRBJ1-4; the table's D call, TRBD1, was not checked against the DNA. TRBV7-5 is a known pseudogene. The CDR3 length is 20 residues, termini included. CDR3 protein: CISVSEASREPDSGDEKLFF.

This clonotype was counted at least ten times. The J gene is TRBJ2-7, the V gene TRBV20-1; D not resolved. This CDR3 region has 15 residues. Germline V lookup: CDR1 DFQATT, CDR2 SNEGSKA (reference sequence). The germline V and J ends were trimmed by 6 bases and 1 base, with 19 bases remaining between them. The CDR3 DNA follows: TGCAGTGCAACCTCCCCTCGACCATCGTCCTACGAGCAGTACTTC. Translation: CSATSPRPSSYEQYF.

With respect to this clonotype: With a much larger clone just one base away, this may be a read error. The CDR3 DNA reads TGTGCCAACAGCTTAGCCTGGGGTAGACAGAATGAGCAGTTCTTC. It yields the protein CANSLAWGRQNEQFF. The chain is built from TRBV7-2 and TRBJ2-1, with a tentative D call TRBD1 (5 bases). CDR1 is SGHTA and CDR2 is FQGNSA in the germline V gene. The CDR3 is 15 residues long.

J is TRBJ1-5 and V is TRBV7-9, with D tentatively TRBD1 (6 bases). The CDR3 has 14 residues. With 5 bases removed from V and 6 bases from J, the gap between germline ends came to 14 bases. Germline V gene lookup returns CDR1 SEHNR and CDR2 FQNEAQ (reference sequence). The CDR3 DNA sequence: TGTGCCAGCAGCGCCACAGGGTACGGTCAGCCCCAGCATTTT. It specifies CASSATGYGQPQHF.

This clonotype was counted ten times or more. The rearrangement joins TRBV7-9 to TRBJ2-1; D ambiguous. The CDR3 is made up of 13 amino acids. Per germline, CDR1 SEHNR and CDR2 FQNEAQ (reference sequence). V gave up 1 base and J gave up 7 bases, with 8 bases separating them. This chain's CDR3 is CASSLDVANEQFF. CDR3 DNA sequence: TGTGCCAGCAGCTTAGATGTGGCGAATGAGCAGTTCTTC.

This clonotype came up many times. The chain employs TRBV3-1 and TRBJ1-1; D might be TRBD1 (5 bases). V lost 1 base and J 4 bases, leaving 10 bases between the germline ends. The length of the CDR3 is 14 residues. The germline V gene encodes CDR1 LGHDT and CDR2 YNNKEL (reference sequence). The CDR3 region is CASSQARVGTEAFF. The CDR3 nucleotides read TGTGCCAGCAGCCAAGCCAGGGTCGGCACTGAAGCTTTCTTT. Based on the CDR3 plus reference TRBV3-1 and TRBJ1-1, the full variable domain is DTAVSQTPKYLVTQMGNDKSIKCEQNLGHDTMYWYKQDSKKFLKIMFSYNNKELIINETVPNRFSPKSPDKAHLNLHINSLELGDSAVYFCASSQARVGTEAFFGQGTRLTVV.

This clonotype was found many times. V gene TRBV20-1 combines with J gene TRBJ2-3; 7 nucleotides match TRBD2. The CDR3 length is 12 residues. CDR1 is DFQATT and CDR2 is SNEGSKA in the germline V gene (reference sequence). Germline trimming cut 7 bases from V and 2 bases from J; bases unmatched to any gene: 3. The CDR3 DNA reads TGCAGTGTGGGACTATTCACAGATACGCAGTATTTT. Protein product: CSVGLFTDTQYF.

At least ten counts were recorded for this clonotype. The chain carries TRBV5-1 and TRBJ2-1; maybe TRBD2 (6 bases). Germline V CDR1 and CDR2: SGHRS, YFSETQ. V shed 4 bases and J shed 2 bases, with 10 bases lying between them. The CDR3 totals 14 residues. The CDR3 sequence: CASSQPSAYNEQFF. The DNA for the CDR3 is TGCGCCAGCAGCCAACCTAGCGCCTACAATGAGCAGTTCTTC.

This clonotype was seen more than once but under ten times. The chain recombines TRBV7-9 with TRBJ2-7; 7 bases agree with TRBD2. The trim removed 5 bases at V and 6 bases at J, leaving 10 bases unmatched. This CDR3 spans 14 amino acids. Germline V CDR1 and CDR2: SEHNR, FQNEAQ (reference sequence). CDR3 bases: TGTGCCAGCAGCCTCGGCAGTCCGGGGGGCGAGCAGTACTTC. Its protein product is CASSLGSPGGEQYF.

Ten or more counts support this clonotype. The chain carries TRBV2 and TRBJ2-2, with D hard to call. This CDR3 contains 11 residues. Germline CDR1 and CDR2: SNHLY and FYNNEI. V lost 3 bases and J 6 bases, leaving 2 bases between the germline ends. The CDR3: CASSDPGELFF. CDR3 DNA sequence: TGTGCCAGCAGTGACCCCGGGGAGCTGTTTTTT.

About this clonotype: A much larger clone lies a single base off, so this may be a read error. The rearrangement links TRBV6-2 or TRBV6-3 to TRBJ1-2; no clear D gene. The CDR3 runs to 12 residues. Germline assignment: CDR1 MNHEY and CDR2 SVGEGT. V gave up 7 bases and J gave up 3 bases, with 9 bases separating them. This chain's CDR3 is CASKVLDYGYTF. The DNA of the CDR3 is TGTGCCAGCAAGGTCCTTGACTATGGCTACACCTTC.

This clonotype showed up many times. This chain links TRBV5-1 with TRBJ1-5; 7 bases are shared with TRBD1. Losses at the gene ends were 4 bases for V and 6 bases for J; bases not matched to a gene: 4. The CDR3 spans 13 residues. Germline loops: CDR1 SGHRS, CDR2 YFSETQ. The CDR3 DNA follows: TGCGCCAGCAGCCAGAGGGGGCCTCAGCCCCAGCATTTT. As protein: CASSQRGPQPQHF.

At least ten counts were recorded for this clonotype. CDR3 region: CASRLDRWETQYF. CDR3 DNA sequence: TGTGCCAGCAGACTTGACAGGTGGGAGACCCAGTACTTC. V usage is TRBV28 and J usage is TRBJ2-5; D perhaps matches TRBD1 (6 bases). The CDR3 is 13 residues long. Between the trimmed V and J ends, which lost 6 bases and 5 bases, there was a span of 13 bases. CDR1 is MDHEN, CDR2 SYDVKM, per germline.

This clonotype was seen repeatedly, ten times or more. The genes are TRBV24-1 and TRBJ2-3; D is possibly TRBD2 (5 bases). Germline lookup yields CDR1 KGHDR and CDR2 SFDVKD. Trimming took 3 bases from V and 2 from J, leaving 14 bases between them. This CDR3 is built from 16 residues. The CDR3: CATSDRGESNTDTQYF. The CDR3 DNA follows: TGTGCCACCAGTGATCGGGGAGAGTCAAACACAGATACGCAGTATTTT.

A remark on this clonotype: A much larger clone is a single base away; this may be a read error. The chain couples TRBV7-2 to TRBJ2-5; 10 bases agree with TRBD1. This CDR3 contains 16 residues. Germline trimming cut 10 bases from V and 5 bases from J; bases unmatched to any gene: 16. Germline-derived CDR1 and CDR2 are SGHTA and FQGNSA. This CDR3 is CANRRTGGVFEETQYF. The CDR3, as DNA: TGTGCCAACAGACGGACAGGGGGAGTGTTTGAGGAGACCCAGTACTTC.

This clonotype appeared many times. V usage is TRBV24-1 and J usage is TRBJ2-3; D is undetermined. The V end lost 4 bases, the J end lost 6 bases, and 7 bases lay between the germline ends. Germline V gene data show CDR1 as KGHDR and CDR2 as SFDVKD. This CDR3 is 12 amino acids long. The CDR3 coding sequence is TGTGCCACCAGTGAGTACGGCGATACGCAGTATTTT. Its translation is CATSEYGDTQYF.